The clone carrying this T cell receptor beta chain came up a few times. This sample's TCRbeta library carried unique molecular identifier barcodes. TCRdb used MiXCR to reprocess the PCR reads, holding one entry per CDR3 protein. The sample contains approximately 250,000 distinct CDR3 sequences, about 9.6% of which appear only once. This specimen comes from a study of T-cell reconstitution after alpha-beta-depleted transplantation in children. V lost 6 bases to trimming and J lost 5 bases, with 17 bases between them. CDR3 length equals 15 residues. The V call is TRBV12-3 or TRBV12-4, the J call TRBJ2-1; D not resolved. The TCR sequence derives from a human donor who donated a stem cell graft to a child with SCID. This specimen was PBMCs from the stem cell graft donor, taken from the stem cell graft. The CDR3 DNA sequence: TGTGCCAGCAGCCCCATGCGAGGACGGGACAATGAGCAGTTCTTC. Protein sequence: CASSPMRGRDNEQFF.